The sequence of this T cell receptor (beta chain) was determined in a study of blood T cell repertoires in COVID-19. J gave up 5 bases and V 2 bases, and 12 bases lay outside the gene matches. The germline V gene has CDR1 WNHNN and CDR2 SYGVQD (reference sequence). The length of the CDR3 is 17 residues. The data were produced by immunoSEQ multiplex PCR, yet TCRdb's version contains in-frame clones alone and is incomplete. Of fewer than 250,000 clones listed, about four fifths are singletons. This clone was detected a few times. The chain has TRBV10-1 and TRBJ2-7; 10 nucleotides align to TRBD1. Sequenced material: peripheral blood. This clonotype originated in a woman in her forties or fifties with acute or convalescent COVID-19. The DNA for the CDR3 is TGCGCCAGCAGTGAGGACCCTCCGGGACAGGGGACCGACGAGCAGTACTTC. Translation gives CASSEDPPGQGTDEQYF.